Each of the 25 T cell receptor beta chains below was sequenced from the same sample in a study of cytomegalovirus exposure and HLA in healthy donors. Repertoires were generated with immunoSEQ multiplex PCR, while TCRdb's copy carries only in-frame clones and drops some. Of around 100,000 clones listed, about 85% are singletons. Sequenced sample: PBMCs. These receptors were collected from a young man in good health and CMV-seropositive.

The chain carries TRBV28 and TRBJ2-2; TRBD2 agrees at 13 bases. Germline assignment: CDR1 MDHEN and CDR2 SYDVKM. The trim removed 0 bases at V and 4 bases at J, leaving 2 bases unmatched. The length of the CDR3 is 17 residues. CDR3 protein: CASSLWTSGRSTGELFF. The CDR3 DNA reads as TGTGCCAGCAGTTTATGGACTAGCGGGAGGAGCACCGGGGAGCTGTTTTTT.

The chain has TRBV9 and TRBJ2-3; D is perhaps TRBD1 (6 bases). V was pared by 0 bases and J by 2 bases, with 13 bases between. CDR3 length equals 16 residues. Germline-derived CDR1 and CDR2 are SGDLS and YYNGEE. CDR3 DNA sequence: TGTGCCAGCAGCGTAGGATCAGGGGCTGCCACAGATACGCAGTATTTT. It encodes CASSVGSGAATDTQYF.

The V gene is TRBV19, the J gene TRBJ2-5; TRBD1 matches 7 bases. V dropped 6 bases and J dropped 2; count of bases not matched to a gene: 6. The V gene's germline CDR1 is LNHDA and CDR2 SQIVND (reference sequence). This CDR3 comprises 14 residues. CDR3 loop: CASSNSGQQETQYF. CDR3 in DNA: TGTGCCAGTAGCAACTCGGGACAGCAAGAGACCCAGTACTTC.

The chain combines TRBV9 with TRBJ2-1; 7 bases fit TRBD2. Germline V gives CDR1 SGDLS, CDR2 YYNGEE. The junction had 8 bases not matched to a gene; V was cut back by 1 base and J by 7 bases. This CDR3 has 15 amino acids. The CDR3 DNA follows: TGTGCCAGCAGCGTAAGTCCTGGGCGGGAGAATGAGCAGTTCTTC. Its translation: CASSVSPGRENEQFF.

The V and J genes are TRBV5-4 and TRBJ2-7; TRBD2 is a possible D gene (7 bases). The CDR3 has 15 amino acids. CDR1 is SGHNT and CDR2 is YYREEE in the germline V gene (reference sequence). Trimming stripped 4 bases from V and 12 bases from J, with 26 bases between. In nucleotides, the CDR3 is TGTGCCAGCAGCCGAGCCGCGGGGGAAGGGGGTCAGGTGTACTTC. This sequence encodes CASSRAAGEGGQVYF.

The chain uses TRBV4-2 and TRBJ2-5; weak D call: TRBD2 (6 bases). The CDR3 is made up of 15 amino acids. Trimming left V 0 bases short and J 5 bases short, with 13 bases between. Germline V gene sequence: CDR1 LGHNA, CDR2 YNFKEQ. The DNA for the CDR3 is TGTGCCAGCAGCCAAGAGCCAAGCGGGTGGGAGACCCAGTACTTC. This sequence encodes CASSQEPSGWETQYF.

The genes are TRBV5-1 and TRBJ1-2; possibly TRBD1 for D (5 bases). This CDR3 has 15 residues. In germline, CDR1 is SGHRS, CDR2 YFSETQ. The V end was cut by 2 bases, the J end by 3 bases, with 14 bases between. Written as DNA, the CDR3 is TGCGCCAGCAGCTTTACAGGATCTGCTTACTATGGCTACACCTTC. This sequence encodes CASSFTGSAYYGYTF.

The chain combines TRBV6-5 with TRBJ2-3; TRBD2 matches 9 bases. After removal of 3 bases from V and 6 bases from J, the junction contained 10 bases not matched to a gene. The CDR3 is 16 amino acids. The V gene's germline CDR1 is MNHEY and CDR2 SVGAGI. This chain's CDR3 is CASSYSGGRGVDTQYF. In nucleotides, the CDR3 is TGTGCCAGCAGTTATTCTGGCGGGAGGGGGGTGGATACGCAGTATTTT.

V gene TRBV7-8 combines with J gene TRBJ2-7; 8 bases align to TRBD1. CDR3 length: 15 residues. The junction had 9 bases not matched to a gene; V was cut back by 5 bases and J by 3 bases. Germline V gene data show CDR1 as SGHVS and CDR2 as FQNEAQ. CDR3 coding DNA: TGTGCCAGCAGCCTTCGTAGACAGGGGCACTACGAGCAGTACTTC. Translation: CASSLRRQGHYEQYF.

The sample holds one count of this clone. This rearrangement joins TRBV6-5 to TRBJ2-2; D ambiguous. Trimming took 5 bases from V and 1 from J, leaving 5 bases between them. This CDR3 comprises 13 residues. CDR1 is MNHEY and CDR2 is SVGAGI in the germline V gene. CDR3 protein: CASSPGNTGELFF. The CDR3 DNA sequence: TGTGCCAGCAGTCCCGGGAACACCGGGGAGCTGTTTTTT.

The rearrangement links TRBV5-1 to TRBJ1-1; no definite D call. Germline-derived CDR1 and CDR2 are SGHRS and YFSETQ. V was trimmed by 0 bases and J by 7 bases, leaving 7 bases between them. There are 12 residues in the CDR3. The CDR3 loop is CASSLASGEAFF. CDR3 nucleotide sequence: TGCGCCAGCAGCTTGGCCTCAGGTGAAGCTTTCTTT.

This chain connects TRBV15 to TRBJ2-5; D is ambiguous. This CDR3 contains 13 residues. The germline gives CDR1 LNHNV, CDR2 YYDKDF (reference sequence). Between the trimmed V and J ends, which lost 0 bases and 4 bases, there was a span of 6 bases. CDR3 residues: CATSRDSIETQYF. In DNA, the CDR3 is TGTGCCACCAGCAGAGACAGTATAGAGACCCAGTACTTC.

The CDR3 is CATSKALVDYTEAFF. Here the CDR3 DNA reads TGTGCCACCAGCAAAGCGCTAGTAGACTACACTGAAGCTTTCTTT. This rearrangement joins TRBV15 to TRBJ1-1; D uncertain. The length of the CDR3 is 15 residues. Per germline, CDR1 LNHNV and CDR2 YYDKDF (reference sequence). V was trimmed by 4 bases and J by 3 bases, leaving 15 bases between them.

The chain has TRBV13 and TRBJ2-5; a weak D match, TRBD1 (5 bases). V was clipped by 5 bases and J by 1 base, with 8 bases between them. The CDR3 length is 13 residues. Germline values: CDR1 PRHDT, CDR2 FYEKMQ (reference sequence). CDR3 sequence (DNA): TGTGCCAGCAGCATAGACAGCCAAGAGACCCAGTACTTC. It codes for CASSIDSQETQYF.

This clone was seen only once. The J gene is TRBJ1-3, the V gene TRBV6-6, with D possibly matching TRBD1 (5 bases). The V and J ends lost 2 bases and 0 bases respectively, with 8 bases between them. The germline V gene encodes CDR1 MNHNY and CDR2 SVGAGI (reference sequence). The CDR3 has 15 amino acids. CDR3: CASSYLRDSGNTIYF. The CDR3, as DNA: TGTGCCAGCAGTTACCTCAGGGACTCTGGAAACACCATATATTTT.

The chain employs TRBV15 and TRBJ2-3; 8 bases line up with TRBD2. Germline V gene lookup returns CDR1 LNHNV and CDR2 YYDKDF (reference sequence). Trimming took 5 bases from V and 6 from J; bases not matched to a gene: 7. The CDR3 has 14 amino acids. CDR3 sequence reads: CATSGAGVADTQYF. CDR3 nucleotide sequence: TGTGCCACCAGCGGAGCGGGAGTGGCGGATACGCAGTATTTT.

V and J are TRBV6-5 and TRBJ2-1; D call uncertain. The CDR3 length is 12 residues. Germline V lookup: CDR1 MNHEY, CDR2 SVGAGI. Trimming shortened V by 10 bases and J by 8 bases, and 15 bases separated the two germline ends. CDR3 residues: CATLNRGDEQFF. CDR3 nucleotide sequence: TGTGCCACCCTAAACCGAGGCGATGAGCAGTTCTTC.

The chain carries TRBV5-1 and TRBJ1-2; 8 nucleotides agree with TRBD1. Germline trimming cut 6 bases from V and 3 bases from J; bases unmatched to any gene: 7. Germline assignment: CDR1 SGHRS and CDR2 YFSETQ. There are 14 residues in the CDR3. CDR3 amino acids: CASNPTGDYYGYTF. The CDR3 DNA follows: TGCGCCAGCAACCCGACAGGGGATTACTATGGCTACACCTTC.

This clone was seen a single time. V and J are TRBV9 and TRBJ2-5, with D possibly being TRBD1 (6 bases). Germline-derived CDR1 and CDR2 are SGDLS and YYNGEE. This CDR3 region has 12 residues. The ends were cut back, 3 bases at V and 5 bases at J, with 8 bases in the middle. CDR3 coding DNA: TGTGCCAGCAGCGCAGGGGTGGAGACCCAGTACTTC. Translated, it gives CASSAGVETQYF.

The chain carries TRBV9 and TRBJ1-2; a weak D match, TRBD1 (5 bases). Germline CDR1 reads SGDLS; CDR2 reads YYNGEE. This CDR3 has 14 residues. Deletions cut 4 bases from V and 7 bases from J, with 17 bases between. The CDR3 loop is CASSLSAGPRGYTF. As DNA, the CDR3 is TGTGCCAGCAGCCTATCCGCGGGGCCCCGTGGCTACACCTTC.

The chain carries TRBV9 and TRBJ2-2, with 11 bases identical to TRBD1. There are 18 residues in the CDR3. Trimming at V came to 0 bases and at J to 7 bases, leaving 11 bases not matched to a gene. Germline CDR1 reads SGDLS; CDR2 reads YYNGEE. In nucleotides, the CDR3 is TGTGCCAGCAGCGTAGGTAGAATTGGACAGGGGGCTAACGGGGAGCTGTTTTTT. As protein: CASSVGRIGQGANGELFF. The full variable domain, its missing parts supplied by reference TRBV9 and TRBJ2-2, is DSGVTQTPKHLITATGQRVTLRCSPRSGDLSVYWYQQSLDQGLQFLIQYYNGEERAKGNILERFSAQQFPDLHSELNLSSLELGDSALYFCASSVGRIGQGANGELFFGEGSRLTVL.

This rearrangement joins TRBV18 to TRBJ2-3; D is possibly TRBD2 (5 bases). The CDR3 totals 11 residues. The germline V gene has CDR1 KGHSH and CDR2 LQKENI. With 5 bases removed from V and 8 bases from J, the gap between germline ends came to 8 bases. The CDR3 DNA sequence: TGTGCCAGCTCAGACGGGGTTACGCAGTATTTT. It translates to CASSDGVTQYF.

This clone appeared once. CDR3 loop: CASSLALTGELFF. CDR3 nucleotide sequence: TGCGCCAGCAGCTTGGCCTTAACCGGGGAGCTGTTTTTT. The chain links TRBV5-1 to TRBJ2-2; D gene unclear. This CDR3 has 13 amino acids. V dropped 0 bases and J dropped 5 bases, with 5 bases sitting between them. Per the germline V gene, CDR1 is SGHRS and CDR2 is YFSETQ.

The genes are TRBV15 and TRBJ2-7, with 9 bases lining up with TRBD1. The J segment lost 6 bases and the V segment lost 1 base, leaving 13 bases of the junction unmatched. Germline CDR1 is LNHNV and CDR2 is YYDKDF (reference sequence). This CDR3 is 17 amino acids long. The CDR3 spells CATSRAQGGTGFGEQYF. CDR3 nucleotides: TGTGCCACCAGCAGAGCCCAGGGTGGGACAGGGTTTGGCGAGCAGTACTTC.

J is TRBJ1-4 and V is TRBV28; possible D gene TRBD1, 5 bases. Germline V lookup: CDR1 MDHEN, CDR2 SYDVKM. The CDR3 is 15 amino acids. V lost 5 bases and J lost 6, with 16 bases in between. CDR3 amino acids: CASSTYGTPHEKLFF. CDR3 DNA: TGTGCCAGCAGTACCTACGGGACTCCCCATGAAAAACTGTTTTTT. The whole variable domain, filled in from reference TRBV28 and TRBJ1-4, reads DVKVTQSSRYLVKRTGEKVFLECVQDMDHENMFWYRQDPGLGLRLIYFSYDVKMKEKGDIPEGYSVSREKKERFSLILESASTNQTSMYLCASSTYGTPHEKLFFGSGTQLSVL.